A few counts support the clone carrying this T cell receptor (beta chain). What it binds is unknown. The sample is drawn from a study of T-cell memory formation after mild COVID-19. Study results and caveats: Later expanders leaned CD4+, whereas clones that contracted between day 15 and 85 were balanced CD4/CD8.

Per the germline V gene, CDR1 is ENHRY and CDR2 is SYGVKD. J lost 0 bases, V lost 7 bases, and 6 bases had no gene match. There are 16 residues in the CDR3. Using its own MiXCR run on the 5' RACE reads, TCRdb lists one record per CDR3 protein. The repertoire holds under 600,000 distinct CDR3 sequences, about a fifth seen once, with 8.4% in the top ten. The clonotype was recovered from an adult woman who had mild COVID-19 (a few samples of this study predate the infection). Cell type and time point are not known. V is TRBV10-3 and J is TRBJ2-1; 10 bases map to TRBD2. Material: PBMCs or a T cell subset sorted from them (not recorded which). CDR3 bases: TGTGCCATCAAAGGGACTAGCGAGAGCTCCTACAATGAGCAGTTCTTC. Residues: CAIKGTSESSYNEQFF.